There are many counts of the clone carrying this TCR beta chain. Its antigen remains unknown. This sample is drawn from a study of early T cells in non-severe SARS-CoV-2 infection. Turning to the study itself: Sequenced material consisted of bulk RNA (from unsorted whole blood), and chains were unpaired.

Attachment of unique molecular identifiers was made to individual cDNA molecules. TCRdb processed the 5' RACE reads anew with MiXCR; each CDR3 protein has one entry. The repertoire has 50,000 to 60,000 distinct CDR3 sequences, under 7.5% of them found once; the top ten carry more than 5%. Broader study findings: Anti-spike CD8 responses were favored in VDJdb matching, and private and CD4 specificities were missed.

In germline, CDR1 is SGHRS, CDR2 YFSETQ. The CDR3 sequence is 14 residues long. V shed 0 bases and J shed 1 base, with 6 bases lying between them. This rearrangement joins TRBV5-1 to TRBJ2-3; D is unresolved. This receptor was taken from an adult who was a healthcare worker with PCR-confirmed SARS-CoV-2 infection or an uninfected control (not recorded which). This material consisted of whole blood, taken at baseline. CDR3 region: CASSLGSGTDTQYF. The CDR3 DNA follows: TGCGCCAGCAGCTTGGGATCCGGCACAGATACGCAGTATTTT.